A selection of T cell receptor beta chains follows, all from one sample in a study of T-cell reconstitution after alpha-beta-depleted transplantation in children. TCRdb independently ran MiXCR on the PCR reads; one entry per CDR3 protein. The sample shows roughly 240,000 distinct CDR3 sequences, 7.5% to 9.5% of them seen only once. Sequences were derived from PBMCs, mostly from graft donor cells, sampled 180 days after TCRalphabeta/CD19-depleted stem cell transplant. The receptors come from a male patient younger than 18 who had a stem cell transplant for acute lymphoblastic leukemia, so the T cells may come from the graft donor. CDR3s include the opening cysteine and the closing phenylalanine or tryptophan. The order of the fields is clone size, J gene, D gene, V gene, CDR3 protein, CDR3 DNA. A D gene is named only where the DNA matches it firmly. Only part of the rows carry a size: once, few, many, or a class if the clone is expanded.

many TRBJ2-2 NA TRBV18 CASPPDGRENTGELFF TGTGCCAGCCCCCCTGATGGGCGGGAGAACACCGGGGAGCTGTTTTTT
many TRBJ2-2 NA TRBV25-1 CASTGGGPGELFF TGTGCCAGCACCGGAGGCGGGCCCGGGGAGCTGTTTTTT
NA TRBJ1-6 NA TRBV19 CASSRNGPLHF TGTGCCAGTAGCCGAAATGGACCCCTCCACTTT
many TRBJ1-3 NA TRBV7-6 CASSAYRPGVSGNTIYF TGTGCCAGCAGCGCCTACCGTCCGGGAGTCTCTGGAAACACCATATATTTT
many TRBJ2-3 NA TRBV29-1 CSVEVDTQYF TGCAGCGTTGAGGTGGATACGCAGTATTTT
many TRBJ2-1 TRBD2 TRBV6-2/TRBV6-3 CASSYLAGSSSYNEQFF TGTGCCAGCAGTTACTTAGCGGGGTCGAGCTCCTACAATGAGCAGTTCTTC
many TRBJ1-1 NA TRBV12-3/TRBV12-4 CASRFGRHLNTEAFF TGTGCCAGCAGATTTGGGAGACACCTGAACACTGAAGCTTTCTTT
many TRBJ2-3 NA TRBV7-6 CASSLDGSADTQYF TGTGCCAGCAGCTTAGACGGGAGTGCAGATACGCAGTATTTT
many TRBJ2-7 NA TRBV28 CASKRDQSYEQYF TGTGCCAGCAAAAGAGACCAAAGCTACGAGCAGTACTTC
many TRBJ1-2 TRBD1 TRBV7-3 CASSPRIVLWDSYGYTF TGTGCCAGCAGCCCCCGAATCGTCCTATGGGACAGCTATGGCTACACCTTC
many TRBJ2-5 NA TRBV5-1 CASSRTPGAYQGETQYF TGCGCCAGCAGCCGAACCCCGGGCGCCTATCAAGGGGAGACCCAGTACTTC
many TRBJ1-4 TRBD1 TRBV7-9 CASSRGQGAGNEKLFF TGTGCCAGCAGCCGAGGCCAGGGGGCCGGTAATGAAAAACTGTTTTTT
many TRBJ2-1 NA TRBV19 CASSIAGIHEQFF TGTGCCAGTAGTATAGCGGGGATCCATGAGCAGTTCTTC
many TRBJ1-5 NA TRBV15 CATSRGQRGRPNQPQHF TGTGCCACCAGCAGAGGCCAGAGGGGCAGACCTAATCAGCCCCAGCATTTT
many TRBJ2-7 NA TRBV6-2/TRBV6-3 CASSYAGTSYEQYF TGTGCCAGCAGTTACGCCGGGACCTCCTACGAGCAGTACTTC
few TRBJ2-1 TRBD2 TRBV28 CASSSGTSGSYEQFF TGTGCCAGCAGCTCCGGGACTAGCGGGAGCTATGAGCAGTTCTTC
many TRBJ2-4 TRBD2 TRBV20-1 CSARDPSGGRDIQYF TGCAGTGCTAGAGATCCTAGCGGAGGGAGGGACATTCAGTACTTC
few TRBJ1-2 TRBD1 TRBV5-5 CASSLGQGLGGYTF TGTGCCAGCAGCTTGGGACAGGGATTAGGTGGCTACACCTTC
many TRBJ1-5 NA TRBV20-1 CSARDGRVLPSNQPQHF TGCAGTGCTAGAGATGGAAGGGTCCTCCCTAGCAATCAGCCCCAGCATTTT
many TRBJ1-2 TRBD1 TRBV12-3/TRBV12-4 CASTPWTGTSGYTF TGTGCCAGCACTCCCTGGACAGGGACGAGTGGCTACACCTTC
many TRBJ1-5 TRBD1 TRBV29-1 CSVGDRQNQPQHF TGCAGCGTGGGGGACAGACAGAATCAGCCCCAGCATTTT
many TRBJ2-2 NA TRBV12-3/TRBV12-4 CASSPDNTGELFF TGTGCCAGCAGCCCCGATAACACCGGGGAGCTGTTTTTT
many TRBJ2-1 NA TRBV5-1 CASSPSHPGSYNEQFF TGCGCCAGCAGCCCGAGTCACCCCGGCTCCTACAATGAGCAGTTCTTC
many TRBJ2-1 NA TRBV4-2 CASSRGLVWDNEQFF TGTGCCAGCAGCCGAGGGCTCGTTTGGGACAATGAGCAGTTCTTC
many TRBJ1-5 NA TRBV9 CASSVGGASNQPQHF TGTGCCAGCAGCGTAGGTGGGGCTAGCAATCAGCCCCAGCATTTT
many TRBJ2-7 NA TRBV28 CASSMEGMKEAYEQYF TGTGCCAGCAGTATGGAAGGGATGAAGGAAGCCTACGAGCAGTACTTC
many TRBJ2-2 NA TRBV6-1 CASSIRGPRGTNTGELFF TGTGCCAGCAGCATACGGGGGCCCAGGGGAACGAACACCGGGGAGCTGTTTTTT
many TRBJ2-1 TRBD2 TRBV7-2 CASSSGLAGVNEQFF TGTGCCAGCAGCTCGGGACTAGCGGGAGTAAATGAGCAGTTCTTC